The 30 T cell receptor beta chains in this list originate from one sample, sequenced in a study of shared clonotypes between healthy human individuals. The repertoire was sequenced with immunoSEQ multiplex PCR; TCRdb's copy has only in-frame clones and lacks some. The data hold roughly 2,500,000 clones, with roughly 93% observed a single time. Sequencing was carried out using naive CD4+ T cells from PBMCs. The subset is: CD45RA+ positively selected. Every receptor here comes from a man aged 18 to 30 in good health. Some clones in this sample may be carry-over from other donors' samples.

This chain joins TRBV9 and TRBJ1-4; D not resolved. Trimming removed 3 bases at V and 4 bases at J, with 10 bases between. Per germline, CDR1 SGDLS and CDR2 YYNGEE. The CDR3 is made up of 14 amino acids. In DNA form, the CDR3 reads TGTGCCAGCAGCGGCCCCGGCCGTAATGAAAAACTGTTTTTT. Protein product: CASSGPGRNEKLFF.

The rearrangement links TRBV19 to TRBJ1-2; D gene unclear. The CDR3 extends over 17 amino acids. V was trimmed by 5 bases and J by 4 bases, leaving 23 bases between them. Looked up from germline, CDR1 is LNHDA and CDR2 is SQIVND (reference sequence). The chain's CDR3 is CASSVSGLGVVPYGYTF. Written as DNA, the CDR3 is TGTGCCAGTAGTGTCTCTGGTCTTGGTGTGGTTCCCTATGGCTACACCTTC. Supplemented by reference TRBV19 and TRBJ1-2, the full variable domain reads DGGITQSPKYLFRKEGQNVTLSCEQNLNHDAMYWYRQDPGQGLRLIYYSQIVNDFQKGDIAEGYSVSREKKESFPLTVTSAQKNPTAFYLCASSVSGLGVVPYGYTFGSGTRLTVV.

The J gene is TRBJ1-2, the V gene TRBV28, with D unclear. Germline CDR1 is MDHEN and CDR2 is SYDVKM. The length of the CDR3 is 13 residues. V lost 1 base and J lost 7, with 10 bases in between. CDR3 in amino acids: CASSLSFGFGYTF. Written as DNA, the CDR3 is TGTGCCAGCAGTTTATCTTTCGGGTTTGGCTACACCTTC.

CDR3 DNA: TGTGCCAGCAGGGTAGCGGGAGGCCTCTTTAGCACCGGGGAGCTGTTTTTT. Translating it yields CASRVAGGLFSTGELFF. The chain joins TRBV5-6 to TRBJ2-2; 10 bases are shared with TRBD2. Germline loops: CDR1 SGHDT, CDR2 YYEEEE. CDR3 length equals 17 residues. J was trimmed by 4 bases and V by 5 bases; bases with no gene match: 11.

The V and J genes are TRBV28 and TRBJ1-2; 8 bases are a match to TRBD1. J gave up 8 bases and V 2 bases, and 13 bases lay outside the gene matches. The CDR3 has 16 residues. CDR1 is MDHEN and CDR2 is SYDVKM in the germline V gene. The CDR3 reads CASSLAGQGPLEGYTF. The CDR3, as DNA: TGTGCCAGCAGTTTAGCCGGACAGGGACCCTTGGAGGGCTACACCTTC.

This chain joins TRBV7-9 and TRBJ1-6; a possible D gene is TRBD1 (6 bases). Germline CDR1 is SEHNR and CDR2 is FQNEAQ (reference sequence). V lost 5 bases to trimming and J lost 6 bases, with 11 bases between them. This CDR3 spans 14 amino acids. The CDR3 region is CASSQDSLNSPLHF. For the CDR3, the DNA is TGTGCCAGCAGCCAGGACAGTCTTAATTCACCCCTCCACTTT.

The chain combines TRBV28 with TRBJ2-2; D unclear. This CDR3 comprises 12 residues. Germline V gene data show CDR1 as MDHEN and CDR2 as SYDVKM. Trimming pared 7 bases from V and 1 base from J, leaving 4 bases between. CDR3 loop: CASNQNTGELFF. CDR3 coding DNA: TGTGCCAGCAACCAGAACACCGGGGAGCTGTTTTTT.

The sample holds one count of this clone. CDR3 region: CASSPKPTGANYGYTF. For the CDR3, the DNA is TGTGCCAGCAGTCCTAAGCCGACAGGGGCAAACTATGGCTACACCTTC. The chain combines TRBV27 with TRBJ1-2, with 8 bases that match TRBD1. The junction had 10 bases not matched to a gene; V was cut back by 5 bases and J by 2 bases. The CDR3 has 16 amino acids. The germline gives CDR1 MNHEY, CDR2 SMNVEV (reference sequence).

This clone was observed once. The V gene is TRBV9, the J gene TRBJ2-3, with D maybe TRBD1 (6 bases). Germline CDR1 and CDR2: SGDLS and YYNGEE. This CDR3 spans 13 amino acids. Trimming pared 1 base from V and 6 bases from J, leaving 9 bases between. The CDR3 nucleotides are TGTGCCAGCAGCGTAACAGGGTCGGATACGCAGTATTTT. Amino acid sequence: CASSVTGSDTQYF.

The rearrangement links TRBV6-1 to TRBJ2-1, with 10 bases fitting TRBD1. Germline assignment: CDR1 MNHNS and CDR2 SASEGT. The CDR3 has 14 amino acids. V lost 5 bases, J lost 12 bases, and 10 bases stayed unmatched. CDR3 residues: CASSWGQGPLAQFF. The CDR3 DNA reads TGTGCCAGCAGTTGGGGACAGGGGCCCCTAGCGCAGTTCTTC.

A single count supports this clone. The gene calls are TRBV19 and TRBJ1-4; TRBD1 might be the D (5 bases). The V gene's germline CDR1 is LNHDA and CDR2 SQIVND (reference sequence). Deletions cut 5 bases from V and 3 bases from J, with 13 bases between. This CDR3 is built from 15 residues. In DNA form, the CDR3 reads TGTGCCAGTAGTCTCCAGCGGGGCCCTAATGAAAAACTGTTTTTT. Its protein product is CASSLQRGPNEKLFF.

The chain combines TRBV10-2 with TRBJ2-1; tentative D call: TRBD2 (6 bases). The germline gives CDR1 WSHSY, CDR2 SAAADI. V shed 2 bases and J shed 9 bases, with 14 bases lying between them. This CDR3 comprises 14 residues. The CDR3 spells CASSEREFSREQFF. In DNA, the CDR3 is TGCGCCAGCAGTGAGCGGGAGTTTTCGCGTGAGCAGTTCTTC.

As DNA, the CDR3 is TGCAGCGCCCGGGACAACCGACTCTATGGCTACACCTTC. Protein: CSARDNRLYGYTF. The genes are TRBV29-1 and TRBJ1-2; tentatively, D is TRBD1 (6 bases). Germline assignment: CDR1 SQVTM and CDR2 ANQGSEA. CDR3 length: 13 amino acids. Trimming removed 7 bases at V and 4 bases at J, with 16 bases between.

V is TRBV7-9 and J is TRBJ1-2, with TRBD1 matching 7 bases. Germline V CDR1 and CDR2: SEHNR, FQNEAQ (reference sequence). V lost 7 bases to trimming and J lost 4 bases; unmatched junction nucleotides: 12. The CDR3 is 15 residues long. CDR3 sequence reads: CASTRGDRGPYGYTF. The DNA for the CDR3 is TGTGCCAGCACCCGTGGGGACAGAGGGCCCTATGGCTACACCTTC.

As regards this clone: The same CDR3 can be traced to other DNA sequences in this sample. This rearrangement joins TRBV5-4 to TRBJ2-7; D is perhaps TRBD1 (6 bases). Trimming pared 4 bases from V and 3 bases from J, leaving 11 bases between. CDR1 and CDR2 (germline): SGHNT, YYREEE (reference sequence). CDR3 size: 13 residues. In DNA, the CDR3 is TGTGCCAGCAGCACCGGGACACACTACGAGCAGTACTTC. Translating it yields CASSTGTHYEQYF.

The chain employs TRBV7-8 and TRBJ2-3; D gene unclear. The CDR3 length is 14 residues. Germline lookup yields CDR1 SGHVS and CDR2 FQNEAQ. Deletions cut 1 base from V and 3 bases from J, with 8 bases between. This chain's CDR3 is CASSLVFGTDTQYF. CDR3 sequence (DNA): TGTGCCAGCAGCTTAGTCTTTGGGACAGATACGCAGTATTTT.

This chain connects TRBV4-1 to TRBJ2-3; D may be TRBD2 (5 bases). V was shortened by 5 bases and J by 2 bases, with 11 bases between the two germline ends. The germline CDR1 and CDR2 sequences are MGHRA and YSYEKL. The CDR3 spans 14 residues. CDR3 coding DNA: TGCGCCAGCAGCGGGCTTAGCGACACAGATACGCAGTATTTT. Translation: CASSGLSDTDTQYF.

V gene TRBV4-3 combines with J gene TRBJ1-6, with 8 bases fitting TRBD1. V dropped 5 bases and J dropped 8; count of bases not matched to a gene: 5. CDR3 size: 14 residues. Germline V gene data show CDR1 as LGHNA and CDR2 as YSLEER. The CDR3 DNA reads TGCGCCAGCAGCGCGCAGGGGGCACATTCACCCCTCCACTTT. This gives the protein CASSAQGAHSPLHF.

This clone was observed once. This chain uses TRBV11-2 with TRBJ2-7; D is unclear. The V gene lost 4 bases and the J gene lost 0 bases, with 10 bases spanning the gap. There are 14 residues in the CDR3. The germline V gene has CDR1 SGHAT and CDR2 FQNNGV. CDR3 in amino acids: CASSSVIGSYEQYF. The CDR3 DNA is TGTGCCAGCAGCTCCGTAATAGGCTCCTACGAGCAGTACTTC. The full variable domain, its missing parts supplied by reference TRBV11-2 and TRBJ2-7, is EAGVAQSPRYKIIEKRQSVAFWCNPISGHATLYWYQQILGQGPKLLIQFQNNGVVDDSQLPKDRFSAERLKGVDSTLKIQPAKLEDSAVYLCASSSVIGSYEQYFGPGTRLTVT.

This clone has a handful of counts. The CDR3: CASTTRETQYF. In nucleotides, the CDR3 is TGTGCCAGCACCACGAGGGAGACCCAGTACTTC. The chain combines TRBV28 with TRBJ2-5; D is ambiguous. With 7 bases removed from V and 5 bases from J, the gap between germline ends came to 8 bases. This CDR3 is built from 11 residues. Germline-derived CDR1 and CDR2 are MDHEN and SYDVKM.

The chain employs TRBV9 and TRBJ1-1; D unclear. Between the trimmed V and J ends, which lost 4 bases and 3 bases, there was a span of 22 bases. Germline V gene lookup returns CDR1 SGDLS and CDR2 YYNGEE. The CDR3 runs 17 residues. The CDR3 sequence is CASSPEGARALDTEAFF. As DNA, the CDR3 is TGTGCCAGCAGCCCTGAGGGTGCGCGGGCTCTTGACACTGAAGCTTTCTTT.

This clone was observed a single time. This chain uses TRBV7-3 with TRBJ2-2, with TRBD2 identical over 13 bases. The CDR3 is made up of 19 amino acids. CDR1 is SGHTA, CDR2 FQGTGA, per germline. The V gene end was trimmed by 0 bases and the J gene end by 2 bases; junction bases not matched to a gene: 6. CDR3 DNA sequence: TGTGCCAGCAGCTTAACCCCGAGGACTAGCGGGAGTAACACCGGGGAGCTGTTTTTT. This gives the protein CASSLTPRTSGSNTGELFF.

Of note for this clone: A junction end diverges from the germline sequence, so it may reflect a read error. In DNA, the CDR3 is TGCGCCAGCAGTGAGGGCAGGGGGCCGATTGAAACTTTCTTT. Encoded protein: CASSEGRGPIETFF. The chain couples TRBV5-1 to TRBJ1-1; TRBD1 aligns across 8 bases. CDR3 length equals 14 residues. Germline lookup yields CDR1 SGHRS and CDR2 YFSETQ.

V usage is TRBV5-1 and J usage is TRBJ2-3; TRBD1 matches 7 bases. V shed 3 bases, J shed 2 bases, and the junction held 6 bases outside the gene matches. This CDR3 has 15 amino acids. Germline CDR1 SGHRS, CDR2 YFSETQ. The CDR3 protein is CASSSLKGATDTQYF. The CDR3 DNA is TGCGCCAGCAGCTCCCTCAAGGGGGCCACAGATACGCAGTATTTT.

This sequence joins TRBV14 and TRBJ1-2; no clear D gene. CDR3 length: 12 amino acids. Looked up from germline, CDR1 is SGHDN and CDR2 is FVKESK. V was pared by 3 bases and J by 8 bases, with 10 bases between. Here the CDR3 DNA reads TGTGCCAGCAGCCAGGACTTCCGCGGCTACACCTTC. This encodes CASSQDFRGYTF.

The chain employs TRBV15 and TRBJ2-2; D uncertain. The CDR3 consists of 12 residues. CDR1 is LNHNV, CDR2 YYDKDF, per germline (reference sequence). Trimming left V 6 bases short and J 5 bases short, with 7 bases between. The chain's CDR3 is CATSSPTGELFF. The CDR3 nucleotides are TGTGCCACCAGTTCCCCTACCGGGGAGCTGTTTTTT.

This sequence joins TRBV6-4 and TRBJ1-6; D is unresolved. Trimming shortened V by 8 bases and J by 9 bases, and 17 bases separated the two germline ends. Germline lookup yields CDR1 MRHNA and CDR2 SNTAGT. This CDR3 spans 14 amino acids. The CDR3 loop is CASARTFGGSPLHF. Here the CDR3 DNA reads TGTGCCAGCGCTCGGACCTTCGGCGGTTCACCCCTCCACTTT.

V gene TRBV5-6 combines with J gene TRBJ2-3; possibly TRBD2 for D (5 bases). The germline gives CDR1 SGHDT, CDR2 YYEEEE. V was clipped by 4 bases and J by 1 base, with 13 bases between them. The CDR3 extends over 15 amino acids. In DNA, the CDR3 is TGTGCCAGCAGCCCTGCGGGCGGACGCACAGATACGCAGTATTTT. The encoded protein is CASSPAGGRTDTQYF.

This clone came up once. The V gene is TRBV6-6, the J gene TRBJ2-7, with D possibly being TRBD1 (6 bases). The V and J ends lost 6 bases and 6 bases respectively, with 12 bases between them. The CDR3 loop spans 12 amino acids. The V gene's germline CDR1 is MNHNY and CDR2 SVGAGI (reference sequence). The CDR3 nucleotides read TGTGCCAGCAGCCGCACAGGGTCCGAGCAGTACTTC. Residues: CASSRTGSEQYF.

The rearrangement uses TRBV4-1 and TRBJ1-5; 7 bases are shared with TRBD1. J was trimmed by 4 bases and V by 0 bases; bases with no gene match: 6. Germline loops: CDR1 MGHRA, CDR2 YSYEKL. The CDR3 contains 16 residues. CDR3: CASSQDKSRGNQPQHF. Here the CDR3 DNA reads TGCGCCAGCAGCCAAGATAAGAGCAGGGGGAATCAGCCCCAGCATTTT.